One and the same sample provided the 15 T cell receptor beta chains below, sequenced in a study of blood T cell repertoires in COVID-19 (TCRdb year 2020). Library generation was performed with the immunoSEQ multiplex PCR assay. TCRdb obtained this table from immuneACCESS and retained in-frame rearrangements with V and J assigned. These tables miss some clones; where compared with another copy, unresolved V genes account for less than half of the shortfall, and the remainder is unexplained. Here the sample has approximately 63,000 clones; roughly 87% occur a single time. The top ten constitute roughly 4.6% of the sample. The sequenced sample was peripheral blood. The receptors shown here come from an elderly man in a cohort sampled during active COVID-19.

V and J are TRBV20-1 and TRBJ1-4; D not resolved. Germline CDR1 is DFQATT and CDR2 is SNEGSKA (reference sequence). V lost 3 bases, J lost 4 bases, and 9 bases lay in between. The CDR3 length is 13 residues. The CDR3 here is CSASPEINEKLFF. CDR3 nucleotide sequence: TGCAGTGCTAGTCCCGAGATTAATGAAAAACTGTTTTTT.

The V and J genes are TRBV5-1 and TRBJ1-3; the D gene is possibly TRBD1 (5 bases). The CDR3 totals 16 residues. Germline values: CDR1 SGHRS, CDR2 YFSETQ. Trimming took 0 bases from V and 0 from J, leaving 10 bases between them. CDR3 sequence (DNA): TGCGCCAGCAGCTTGGAGGCAGGGATCTCTGGAAACACCATATATTTT. Protein: CASSLEAGISGNTIYF.

CDR3: CASSVGSGTYNEQFF. Written as DNA, the CDR3 is TGTGCCAGCAGCGTTGGTAGCGGGACCTACAATGAGCAGTTCTTC. The V call is TRBV9, the J call TRBJ2-1; 8 bases map to TRBD2. The CDR3 is 15 amino acids. V shed 2 bases and J 2 bases; nucleotides not matched to a gene: 3. The germline gives CDR1 SGDLS, CDR2 YYNGEE.

Comment on this clone: At one of its ends the junction is not consistent with the germline gene, which may arise from a read error. The rearrangement uses TRBV5-1 and TRBJ2-7, with 9 bases that match TRBD1. Germline V gene sequence: CDR1 SGHRS, CDR2 YFSETQ. This CDR3 region has 15 residues. CDR3 region: CASTPGGTGSSEQYF. The CDR3 region has the DNA TGCGCCAGCACCCCGGGTGGGACAGGGTCCTCCGAGCAGTACTTC.

This chain connects TRBV6-2 or TRBV6-3 to TRBJ1-3, with D uncertain. Germline V gene sequence: CDR1 MNHEY, CDR2 SVGEGT. V was clipped by 6 bases and J by 0 bases, with 12 bases between them. This CDR3 has 15 residues. CDR3 region: CASSLTAPSGNTIYF. In DNA form, the CDR3 reads TGTGCCAGCAGCCTTACAGCCCCCTCTGGAAACACCATATATTTT.

V gene TRBV10-1 combines with J gene TRBJ2-1; 8 bases agree with TRBD2. The ends lost 0 bases at V and 4 bases at J; junction bases unmatched: 5. Germline CDR1 reads WNHNN; CDR2 reads SYGVQD (reference sequence). This CDR3 spans 16 amino acids. The CDR3 is CASSESGGGSYNEQFF. The CDR3 nucleotides read TGCGCCAGCAGTGAGTCCGGCGGGGGGTCTTACAATGAGCAGTTCTTC.

The chain uses TRBV4-3 and TRBJ2-2, with 10 bases identical to TRBD2. This CDR3 is 17 amino acids long. The J segment lost 5 bases and the V segment lost 0 bases, leaving 6 bases of the junction unmatched. Germline CDR1 LGHNA, CDR2 YSLEER. CDR3 in DNA: TGCGCCAGCAGCCAAGATCAAGCGGGGGGGCGAACCGGGGAGCTGTTTTTT. It yields the protein CASSQDQAGGRTGELFF.

The chain carries TRBV19 and TRBJ2-1; 12 bases agree with TRBD2. The germline gives CDR1 LNHDA, CDR2 SQIVND (reference sequence). This CDR3 has 15 residues. V was clipped by 5 bases and J by 1 base; unmatched bases: 0. This CDR3 reads CASSGLAGSYNEQFF. CDR3 nucleotide sequence: TGTGCCAGTAGTGGACTAGCGGGATCCTACAATGAGCAGTTCTTC.

This clone was observed a single time. The rearrangement uses TRBV6-4 and TRBJ2-2, with a possible D match to TRBD1 (6 bases). Germline V gives CDR1 MRHNA, CDR2 SNTAGT. The germline V and J ends were trimmed by 6 bases and 4 bases, with 21 bases remaining between them. The CDR3 has 17 residues. The CDR3 nucleotides read TGTGCCAGCAGCCCCACCCCCGGACAGAGTCCCACCGGGGAGCTGTTTTTT. Its translation is CASSPTPGQSPTGELFF.

The rearrangement joins TRBV7-2 to TRBJ2-3; D is ambiguous. CDR1 SGHTA and CDR2 FQGNSA come from the germline V gene. This CDR3 comprises 12 residues. V shed 1 base and J shed 5 bases, with 4 bases lying between them. Written as DNA, the CDR3 is TGTGCCAGCAGCTTAGATCAAGATACGCAGTATTTT. As protein: CASSLDQDTQYF. The full variable domain, in which reference TRBV7-2 and TRBJ2-3 provide the parts outside the CDR3, is GAGVSQSPSNKVTEKGKDVELRCDPISGHTALYWYRQSLGQGLEFLIYFQGNSAPDKSGLPSDRFSAERTGGSVSTLTIQRTQQEDSAVYLCASSLDQDTQYFGPGTRLTVL.

The chain uses TRBV30 and TRBJ1-4; 7 nucleotides agree with TRBD1. CDR3 length equals 14 residues. V dropped 0 bases and J dropped 3; count of bases not matched to a gene: 1. The germline gives CDR1 GTSNPN, CDR2 SVGIG (reference sequence). The CDR3 sequence is CAWSVQGSNEKLFF. The CDR3 region has the DNA TGTGCCTGGAGTGTACAGGGGTCTAATGAAAAACTGTTTTTT.

The chain has TRBV15 and TRBJ1-2; TRBD1 agrees at 8 bases. The CDR3 is 15 residues long. After removal of 1 base from V and 7 bases from J, the junction contained 8 bases not matched to a gene. Germline-derived CDR1 and CDR2 are LNHNV and YYDKDF (reference sequence). The CDR3 here is CATSRADRGSSGYTF. CDR3 sequence (DNA): TGTGCCACCAGCAGAGCCGACAGGGGATCGTCTGGCTACACCTTC.

V usage is TRBV6-5 and J usage is TRBJ1-5, with D unresolved. Germline V gene sequence: CDR1 MNHEY, CDR2 SVGAGI. This CDR3 contains 13 residues. Trimming left V 6 bases short and J 1 base short, with 7 bases between. The CDR3 is CASRLGSNQPQHF. In DNA, the CDR3 is TGTGCCAGCAGGCTCGGGAGCAATCAGCCCCAGCATTTT.

The genes are TRBV7-8 and TRBJ1-1; D uncertain. Germline V gene sequence: CDR1 SGHVS, CDR2 FQNEAQ. V was pared by 6 bases and J by 1 base, with 12 bases between. The CDR3 consists of 14 residues. CDR3 region: CASSTMPPNTEAFF. The CDR3 bases are TGTGCCAGCAGTACTATGCCTCCGAACACTGAAGCTTTCTTT.

The rearrangement links TRBV7-2 to TRBJ2-3, with TRBD2 as a possible D gene (6 bases). This CDR3 region has 12 residues. V was pared by 5 bases and J by 10 bases, with 13 bases between. Germline V gene lookup returns CDR1 SGHTA and CDR2 FQGNSA. CDR3 in amino acids: CASSPDWGAQYF. CDR3 DNA: TGTGCCAGCAGCCCTGACTGGGGGGCGCAGTATTTT.